This T cell receptor beta chain appears in the sequencing data of a study of blood T cells in healthy people across ages. Points from the study as a whole: One million T cells yielded diversity estimates that were considered underestimates.

PBMCs numbering at least 6 million were isolated per sample. As for this clonotype: The antigen remains undetermined.

It was with a sample-barcoded 5' primer and a J-beta primer mix that a second PCR of roughly 6 to 12 cycles was run. A single record per CDR3 protein comes from TCRdb applying MiXCR to the 5' RACE reads. The sample contains approximately 1.5 million distinct CDR3 sequences, 34% of which appear only once. The TCR was taken from a woman aged 25 to 39 in good health. The sequencing sample was made of blood.

The CDR3 spells CASSYGGQGVADTQYF. CDR3 nucleotides: TGTGCCAGCAGTTACGGCGGGCAGGGAGTTGCAGATACGCAGTATTTT. V and J are TRBV6-5 and TRBJ2-3; TRBD1 or TRBD2 may be the D gene (5 bases each). The CDR3 runs 16 residues. The V end was cut by 2 bases, the J end by 4 bases, with 16 bases between. The germline CDR1 and CDR2 sequences are MNHEY and SVGAGI.